This T cell receptor beta chain was identified during a study of graft-versus-host responses after intestinal transplantation (TCRdb year 2021). Describing the broader study: The transplants that recipients got were multivisceral, liver-intestinal, or isolated intestinal. A peak of at least 4% donor T cells among recipient peripheral blood mononuclear cells was the definition used for donor T cell macrochimerism. Anti-thymocyte globulin induction was given to all recipients, followed by maintenance tacrolimus and steroids for 2 to 3 years. Rather than being sequenced by the commercial service, samples from a few later patients were sequenced in-house on an Illumina MiSeq and processed with MiXCR. A cohort of some 24 intestinal transplant recipients, including one retransplant, was enrolled, and a few patients lacking pretransplant specimens were excluded. After intestinal transplantation, graft-versus-host and host-versus-graft alloreactive T cell clones in the graft, circulation and bone marrow were tracked using bulk TCR-beta CDR3 sequencing. Alloreactive clones were identified by sequencing pre-transplant mixed lymphocyte reaction products and comparing these products with unstimulated pre-transplant donor and recipient T cells.

General findings and caveats noted by the study authors: In patients with donor T cell macrochimerism, the allografts had high GvH to HvG T cell clonal ratios. The conclusions were limited by the relatively low number and heterogeneity of the intestinal transplant patients. GvH clones were detected in recipient bone marrow, and some of these GvH clones were observed earlier in ileal mucosa or blood, consistent with an intestinal mucosal origin. Early after transplant, peak levels of circulating GvH clones were associated with declines in HvG clones.

This clone appeared once. The target of this receptor is not known. The record has no base qualities; no much larger clone is one base away. The germline V gene supplies CDR1 SGDLS and CDR2 YYNGEE. V is cut back by 0 bases and J by 6 bases, with 3 bases in the junction unmatched. Including cysteine and phenylalanine, the CDR3 has 14 amino acids. Only CDR3 DNA is held: 42 bases, read in frame from base 1. The library was obtained by the immunoSEQ multiplex PCR assay. For most patients, genomic DNA was isolated using the Qiagen DNeasy Blood and Tissue Kit and was shipped frozen to Adaptive Biotechnologies for TCR sequencing. For most patients, high-throughput TCR-beta CDR3 sequencing of genomic DNA was performed by Adaptive Biotechnologies. Concerning the study's data processing: Adaptive's ImmunoSEQ software was the source of the TCR sequencing data for 15 to 20 patients, while three other patients were processed with MiXCR and VDJtools. CD4 versus CD8 sorting errors were corrected by removing sequences found in both subsets at a frequency ratio below 5:1. CDR3 nucleotide sequences shared between donor and recipient were removed because the origin of such sequences could not be assigned. To count as alloreactive, a clone needed at least 2-fold expansion over unstimulated cells and a minimum CFSE-low frequency of 0.002% (template counts) or 0.001% (read counts). Mappable clones were those detected in sequenced pre-transplant spleen, lymph node, or MLR CFSE-low populations of the donor or recipient. Cumulative frequency of alloreactive clones was calculated as a percentage of all sequences weighted by copy number. TCRdb retrieved this table from immuneACCESS and kept in-frame rearrangements only. Not all clones are present; in checked studies, unresolved V genes account for under half, and no reason is known for the remainder. The V and J calls and clone size are taken from that table; D and trimming were inferred from the DNA. The table for this sample lists roughly 92,000 clones; 88% of them were counted only once. Clones ranked in the top ten supply around 0.27% of the sample.

The time point label on this specimen signifies: cells obtained before transplantation from donor or recipient. CD3+CD4+ and CD3+CD8+ populations were FACS-sorted from unstimulated pre-transplant donor and recipient cells taken from spleen or lymph nodes. The TCR sequence derives from a human donor who was the organ donor for an intestinal transplant. Sequenced material: unstimulated CD4+ T cells sorted from spleen or lymph node cells, taken before transplant. The rearranged chain carries TRBV9 and TRBJ2-1, and 7 bases in between align with TRBD2. The DNA reads TGTGCCAGCAGCGTAGGGGGGGGTATCAATGAGCAGTTCTTC. It translates as CASSVGGGINEQFF. The variable domain in full, with residues beyond the CDR3 obtained from the reference TRBV9 and TRBJ2-1 genes, is DSGVTQTPKHLITATGQRVTLRCSPRSGDLSVYWYQQSLDQGLQFLIQYYNGEERAKGNILERFSAQQFPDLHSELNLSSLELGDSALYFCASSVGGGINEQFFGPGTRLTVL.